These 14 T cell receptor beta chains were all obtained from the same sample, sequenced in a study of technical replicates of blood from a handful of donors. Method: immunoSEQ multiplex PCR; TCRdb's copy keeps in-frame clones and lacks some. The sample contains under 20,000 clones, 65% to 85% of which appear only once. The source material was PBMCs. The receptors derive from a human donor in good health.

The chain couples TRBV5-6 to TRBJ2-5; D possibly corresponds to TRBD1 (5 bases). Trimming removed 1 base at V and 5 bases at J, with 12 bases between. The germline gives CDR1 SGHDT, CDR2 YYEEEE. The CDR3 extends over 14 amino acids. CDR3 loop: CASSLKGLGETQYF. Written as DNA, the CDR3 is TGTGCCAGCAGCTTGAAGGGGCTAGGGGAGACCCAGTACTTC.

About this clone: The junction differs from germline at one of its ends, possibly a read error. The rearrangement uses TRBV28 and TRBJ2-2; D may be TRBD1 (5 bases). CDR1 is MDHEN and CDR2 is SYDVKM in the germline V gene. CDR3 size: 15 residues. DNA for the CDR3: TGTGCCAGCAATTTAAGTGACAGGAACACCGGGGAGCTGTTTTTT. Residues: CASNLSDRNTGELFF. The entire variable domain, with the rest obtained from reference TRBV28 and TRBJ2-2, is as follows: DVKVTQSSRYLVKRTGEKVFLECVQDMDHENMFWYRQDPGLGLRLIYFSYDVKMKEKGDIPEGYSVSREKKERFSLILESASTNQTSMYLCASNLSDRNTGELFFGEGSRLTVL.

The chain uses TRBV6-5 and TRBJ2-7, with D perhaps TRBD2 (5 bases). V was cut by 6 bases and J by 12 bases, with 21 bases left in between. CDR1 is MNHEY, CDR2 SVGAGI, per germline. The CDR3 spans 13 residues. The CDR3 nucleotides are TGTGCCAGCAGCCTGGACTGGAAGTCTGTACGGTACTTC. Amino acid sequence: CASSLDWKSVRYF.

The V gene is TRBV29-1, the J gene TRBJ1-3; the D is unclear. In germline, CDR1 is SQVTM, CDR2 ANQGSEA. CDR3 length: 12 residues. Trimming pared 6 bases from V and 3 bases from J, leaving 9 bases between. The CDR3 loop reads CSVMEGGNTIYF. The CDR3, as DNA: TGCAGCGTAATGGAGGGTGGAAACACCATATATTTT.

The chain couples TRBV5-1 to TRBJ1-3; D is unclear. The V end was cut by 0 bases, the J end by 0 bases, with 4 bases between. The length of the CDR3 is 14 residues. Germline V gene sequence: CDR1 SGHRS, CDR2 YFSETQ. CDR3 sequence: CASSLVSSGNTIYF. CDR3 nucleotides: TGCGCCAGCAGCTTGGTCAGCTCTGGAAACACCATATATTTT.

CDR3 residues: CASSPRGGANVLTF. The DNA for the CDR3 is TGTGCCAGCAGTCCCAGGGGGGGGGCCAACGTCCTGACTTTC. The chain combines TRBV6-6 with TRBJ2-6; 7 positions match TRBD1. From germline, CDR1 is MNHNY and CDR2 SVGAGI (reference sequence). The CDR3 spans 14 residues. After removal of 5 bases from V and 4 bases from J, the junction contained 2 bases not matched to a gene.

This chain uses TRBV27 with TRBJ2-5, with a tentative D call TRBD1 (5 bases). Germline-derived CDR1 and CDR2 are MNHEY and SMNVEV (reference sequence). The V and J ends lost 5 bases and 9 bases respectively, with 16 bases between them. CDR3 length: 13 residues. CDR3 nucleotides: TGTGCCAGCAGTCCAAGGGGCCTCGGGTCCCAGTACTTC. Its protein is CASSPRGLGSQYF.

V gene TRBV5-1 combines with J gene TRBJ2-7; the D gene is possibly TRBD1 (6 bases). Looked up from germline, CDR1 is SGHRS and CDR2 is YFSETQ. The CDR3 extends over 14 amino acids. Trimming cost V 1 base and J 5 bases, with 13 bases left between them. The CDR3 region is CASSLRLGADEQYF. The DNA of the CDR3 is TGCGCCAGCAGCTTGAGGTTGGGGGCCGACGAGCAGTACTTC.

The CDR3 DNA reads as TGTGCCAGCAGTTACGGCGGGACAGGGAGAGAGACCCAGTACTTC. Protein product: CASSYGGTGRETQYF. The V gene is TRBV6-5, the J gene TRBJ2-5, with TRBD1 matching over 9 bases. J lost 4 bases, V lost 2 bases, and 5 bases had no gene match. Germline values: CDR1 MNHEY, CDR2 SVGAGI. The CDR3 contains 15 residues.

The chain carries TRBV5-4 and TRBJ1-1, with D possibly TRBD1 on 6 matching bases. The CDR3 has 17 residues. Between the trimmed V and J ends, which lost 2 bases and 1 base, there was a span of 18 bases. The germline V gene has CDR1 SGHNT and CDR2 YYREEE (reference sequence). This CDR3 is CASSFGGGGTTNTEAFF. As DNA, the CDR3 is TGTGCCAGCAGCTTTGGGGGAGGGGGGACGACGAACACTGAAGCTTTCTTT.

The CDR3 DNA sequence: TGTGCCAGTAGTCGCGAGCGGGAGCACACCGGGGAGCTGTTTTTT. It translates to CASSREREHTGELFF. The genes are TRBV19 and TRBJ2-2; 8 nucleotides align to TRBD2. In germline, CDR1 is LNHDA, CDR2 SQIVND (reference sequence). V lost 5 bases to trimming and J lost 3 bases; unmatched junction nucleotides: 5. This CDR3 spans 15 amino acids.

The chain recombines TRBV30 with TRBJ2-7; 13 nucleotides align to TRBD2. The germline CDR1 and CDR2 sequences are GTSNPN and SVGIG (reference sequence). V gave up 0 bases and J gave up 4 bases; unmatched junction bases: 6. The length of the CDR3 is 16 residues. The CDR3 region is CAWSVPRTSGRYEQYF. The CDR3 coding sequence is TGTGCCTGGAGTGTACCCCGGACTAGCGGGAGATACGAGCAGTACTTC.

This clone was detected only once. The chain carries TRBV6-6 and TRBJ2-5; the D gene is possibly TRBD2 (6 bases). Germline V gene data show CDR1 as MNHNY and CDR2 as SVGAGI (reference sequence). The CDR3 loop spans 16 amino acids. Trimming left V 0 bases short and J 4 bases short, with 15 bases between. The CDR3: CASSYSAGGLGETQYF. CDR3 in DNA: TGTGCCAGCAGTTACTCGGCCGGGGGTCTTGGAGAGACCCAGTACTTC.

This chain connects TRBV25-1 to TRBJ2-2; 7 bases are a match to TRBD2. This CDR3 contains 17 residues. Germline values: CDR1 MGHDK, CDR2 SYGVNS. With 2 bases clipped from V and 6 bases from J, the junction kept 12 bases outside the gene matches. CDR3 in DNA: TGTGCCAGCAGTGAACCCGGGACTACCCTGTGGTCCGGGGAGCTGTTTTTT. This encodes CASSEPGTTLWSGELFF.